This TCR beta chain was sequenced during a study of OX40 agonist ivuxolimab in advanced cancers. Looking at the study overall: Every patient in dose escalation had hepatocellular carcinoma, melanoma, renal cell or head and neck cancer.

The table came from immunoSEQ multiplex PCR; TCRdb's copy has only in-frame clones and leaves some out. This table holds under 85,000 clones, 65% to 90% found once. The CDR3 sequence is 15 residues long. The ends were cut back, 5 bases at V and 0 bases at J, with 8 bases in the middle. The germline V gene encodes CDR1 LNHDA and CDR2 SQIVND (reference sequence). This clone was observed a handful of times. Its target is unknown. Points from the study as a whole: At doses 0.1 to 3.0 mg/kg, CD4+ and CD8+ clones expanded.

The receptor's source is an adult with an advanced solid tumor such as melanoma, head and neck, liver or kidney cancer. This chain connects TRBV19 to TRBJ2-6; maybe TRBD1 (5 bases). This material consisted of CD4+ or CD8+ T cells sorted from blood, taken in a trial of the OX40 agonist ivuxolimab. The DNA of the CDR3 is TGTGCCAGTAGTGCCGACAGCTCTGGGGCCAACGTCCTGACTTTC. This codes for CASSADSSGANVLTF.